What follows are 9 T cell receptor beta chains derived from one specimen sequenced in a study of response to subunit inactivated influenza vaccine. One entry per CDR3 protein, called by TCRdb with MiXCR from the RT-PCR reads. This sample carries some 570,000 distinct CDR3 sequences, approximately 11% of them seen once, and the ten largest clones take 9.5% to 12%. This same sample was also part of a study on T cells expressing NK-cell markers. From that paper: 5'RACE template switching built TCR beta cDNA with unique molecular identifiers.

The input for sequencing was PBMCs from blood, taken on the day of vaccination. These TCRs come from a man between 45 and 60 years old who received an inactivated influenza vaccine.

This clonotype was counted many times. The rearrangement links TRBV20-1 to TRBJ2-3; D is undetermined. The CDR3 totals 15 residues. V lost 0 bases, J lost 2 bases, and 12 bases lay in between. Germline CDR1 DFQATT, CDR2 SNEGSKA (reference sequence). CDR3: CSARDTRTLTDTQYF. The CDR3, as DNA: TGCAGTGCTAGAGATACACGGACCCTCACAGATACGCAGTATTTT.

This clonotype was seen repeatedly, ten times or more. The chain carries TRBV7-2 and TRBJ2-2, with a weak D call TRBD1 (6 bases). Between the trimmed V and J ends, which lost 1 base and 2 bases, there was a span of 11 bases. CDR1 SGHTA and CDR2 FQGNSA come from the germline V gene. The CDR3 runs to 16 residues. Here the CDR3 DNA reads TGTGCCAGCAGCTTAGAGCCAGGGGTTAACACCGGGGAGCTGTTTTTT. This encodes CASSLEPGVNTGELFF.

The gene calls are TRBV5-5 and TRBJ2-1, with 10 bases aligning to TRBD1. Germline CDR1 is SGHKS and CDR2 is YYEKEE (reference sequence). J lost 4 bases, V lost 4 bases, and 8 bases had no gene match. The CDR3 consists of 16 residues. The CDR3, as DNA: TGTGCCAGCAGCCCGCGAGACAGGGGGCTTTACAATGAGCAGTTCTTC. Its translation: CASSPRDRGLYNEQFF.

This clonotype was seen a few times. V is TRBV5-1 and J is TRBJ2-7, with 12 positions matching TRBD2. Germline lookup yields CDR1 SGHRS and CDR2 YFSETQ. The CDR3 consists of 15 residues. Trimming removed 3 bases from V and 0 bases from J; junction bases left unmatched: 1. The CDR3 nucleotides read TGCGCCAGCAGCTGGACTAGCGGGGACTCCTACGAGCAGTACTTC. Translation gives CASSWTSGDSYEQYF.

In nucleotides, the CDR3 is TGTGCCAGCAGCGTCGACAGGGCAGACTACAATGAGCAGTTCTTC. Translating it yields CASSVDRADYNEQFF. This rearrangement joins TRBV9 to TRBJ2-1; 7 bases are shared with TRBD1. Germline CDR1 and CDR2: SGDLS and YYNGEE. This CDR3 region has 15 residues. Losses at the gene ends were 2 bases for V and 3 bases for J; bases not matched to a gene: 5.

This clonotype was seen only a few times. This chain joins TRBV2 and TRBJ2-3; 9 nucleotides line up with TRBD1. The V segment lost 5 bases and the J segment 1 base; nucleotides outside the gene matches: 4. In germline, CDR1 is SNHLY, CDR2 FYNNEI. The CDR3 has 15 amino acids. CDR3 coding DNA: TGTGCCAGCAGTACTCGGACAGGGGGCACAGATACGCAGTATTTT. Its translation is CASSTRTGGTDTQYF.

This clonotype has only a few counts. The chain has TRBV20-1 and TRBJ2-3; 10 positions agree with TRBD1. Germline V gene lookup returns CDR1 DFQATT and CDR2 SNEGSKA (reference sequence). The V gene end was trimmed by 0 bases and the J gene end by 0 bases; junction bases not matched to a gene: 6. This CDR3 comprises 17 residues. CDR3 DNA: TGCAGTGCTAGAGATCTCCGGGACAGGGGAAGCACAGATACGCAGTATTTT. Translating gives CSARDLRDRGSTDTQYF.

This chain's CDR3 is CASSWGVRTPSTGELFF. The CDR3 DNA reads as TGTGCCAGCAGCTGGGGGGTTAGGACACCGTCCACCGGGGAGCTGTTTTTT. The V and J genes are TRBV5-5 and TRBJ2-2; the D gene is possibly TRBD2 (6 bases). The CDR3 runs 17 residues. Germline CDR1 is SGHKS and CDR2 is YYEKEE (reference sequence). Trimming removed 3 bases at V and 4 bases at J, with 19 bases between.

In its sample, this clonotype was seen a few times. The chain employs TRBV7-2 and TRBJ1-1, with 8 bases that match TRBD1. The CDR3 consists of 13 residues. Trimming removed 5 bases from V and 6 bases from J; junction bases left unmatched: 5. Looked up from germline, CDR1 is SGHTA and CDR2 is FQGNSA. Written as DNA, the CDR3 is TGTGCCAGCAGCCTACTACAGGGGGCTGAAGCTTTCTTT. It codes for CASSLLQGAEAFF.